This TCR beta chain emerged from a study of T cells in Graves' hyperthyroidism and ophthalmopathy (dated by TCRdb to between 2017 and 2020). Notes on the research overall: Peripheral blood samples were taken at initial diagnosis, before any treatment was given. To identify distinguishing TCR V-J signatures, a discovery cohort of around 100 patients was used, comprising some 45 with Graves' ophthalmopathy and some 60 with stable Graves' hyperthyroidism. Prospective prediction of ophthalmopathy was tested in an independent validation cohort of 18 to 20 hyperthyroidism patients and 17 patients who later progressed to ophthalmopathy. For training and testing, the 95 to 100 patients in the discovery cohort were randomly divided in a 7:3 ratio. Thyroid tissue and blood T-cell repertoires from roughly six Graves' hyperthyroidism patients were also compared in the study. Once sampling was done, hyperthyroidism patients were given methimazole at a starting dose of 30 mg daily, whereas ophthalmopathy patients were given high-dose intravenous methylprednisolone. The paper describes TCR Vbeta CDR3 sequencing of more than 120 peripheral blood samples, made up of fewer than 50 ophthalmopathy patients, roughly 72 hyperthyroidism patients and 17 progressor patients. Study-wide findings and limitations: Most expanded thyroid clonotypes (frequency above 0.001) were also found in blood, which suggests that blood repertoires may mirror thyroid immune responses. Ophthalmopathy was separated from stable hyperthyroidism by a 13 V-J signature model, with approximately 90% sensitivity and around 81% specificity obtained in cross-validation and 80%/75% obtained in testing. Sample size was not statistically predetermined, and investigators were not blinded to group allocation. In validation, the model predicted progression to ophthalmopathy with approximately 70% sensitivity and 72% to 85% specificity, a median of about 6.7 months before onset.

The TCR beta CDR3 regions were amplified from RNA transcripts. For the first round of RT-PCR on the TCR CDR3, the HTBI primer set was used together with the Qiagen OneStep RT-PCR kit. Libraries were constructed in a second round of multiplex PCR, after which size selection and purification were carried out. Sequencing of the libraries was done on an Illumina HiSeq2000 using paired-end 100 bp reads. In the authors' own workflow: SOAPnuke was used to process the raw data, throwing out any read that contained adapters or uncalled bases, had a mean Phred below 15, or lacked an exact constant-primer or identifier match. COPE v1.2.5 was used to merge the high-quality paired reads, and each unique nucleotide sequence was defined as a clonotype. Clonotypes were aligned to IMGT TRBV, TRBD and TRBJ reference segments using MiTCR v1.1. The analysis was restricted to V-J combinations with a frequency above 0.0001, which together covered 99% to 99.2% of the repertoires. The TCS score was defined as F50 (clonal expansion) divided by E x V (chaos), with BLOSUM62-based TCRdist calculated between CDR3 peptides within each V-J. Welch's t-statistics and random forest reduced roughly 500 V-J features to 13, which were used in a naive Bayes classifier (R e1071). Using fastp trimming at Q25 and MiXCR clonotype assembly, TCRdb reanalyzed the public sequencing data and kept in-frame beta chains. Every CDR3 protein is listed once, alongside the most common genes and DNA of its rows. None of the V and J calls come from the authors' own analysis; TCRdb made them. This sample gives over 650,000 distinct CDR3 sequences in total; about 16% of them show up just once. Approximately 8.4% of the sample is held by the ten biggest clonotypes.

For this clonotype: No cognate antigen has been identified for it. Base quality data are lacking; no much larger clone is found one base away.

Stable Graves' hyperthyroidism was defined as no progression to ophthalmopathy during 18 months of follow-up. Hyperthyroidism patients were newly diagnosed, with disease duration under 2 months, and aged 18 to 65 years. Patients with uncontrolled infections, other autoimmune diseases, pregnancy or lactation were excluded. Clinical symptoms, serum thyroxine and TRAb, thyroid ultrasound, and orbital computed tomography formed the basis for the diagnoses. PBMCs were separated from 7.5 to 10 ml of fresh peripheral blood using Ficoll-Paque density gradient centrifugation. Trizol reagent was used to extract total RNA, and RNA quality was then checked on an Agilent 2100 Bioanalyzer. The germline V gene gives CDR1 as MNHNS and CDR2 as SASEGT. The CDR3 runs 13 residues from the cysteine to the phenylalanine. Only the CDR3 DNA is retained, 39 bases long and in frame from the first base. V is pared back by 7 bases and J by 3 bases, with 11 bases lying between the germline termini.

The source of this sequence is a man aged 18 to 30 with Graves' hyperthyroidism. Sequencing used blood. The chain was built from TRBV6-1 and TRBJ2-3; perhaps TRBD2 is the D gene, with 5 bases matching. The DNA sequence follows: TGTGCCAGCATCTCCCCGGGGACAGATACGCAGTATTTT. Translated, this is CASISPGTDTQYF.